The 24 T cell receptor beta chains presented below share a single source sample, sequenced in a study of blood T cell repertoires in COVID-19. Using immunoSEQ multiplex PCR, the repertoire was profiled, and TCRdb retains in-frame clones only, with some absent. This table has around 270,000 clones, approximately 86% appearing once. Sequenced material: peripheral blood. These receptor sequences come from a human donor with COVID-19, enrolled during active disease. The donor label of this sample is uncertain.

The chain links TRBV11-3 to TRBJ2-2; D remains ambiguous. CDR1 and CDR2 from the germline V gene are SGHNT and YENEEA. V was cut by 4 bases and J by 0 bases, with 9 bases left in between. The CDR3 has 15 amino acids. The CDR3 sequence is CASSSGVANTGELFF. The CDR3 DNA reads as TGTGCCAGCAGCTCCGGAGTCGCGAACACCGGGGAGCTGTTTTTT.

The genes are TRBV7-3 and TRBJ2-1; 9 bases fit TRBD2. After removal of 5 bases from V and 5 bases from J, the junction contained 4 bases not matched to a gene. Germline loops: CDR1 SGHTA, CDR2 FQGTGA. The CDR3 runs to 14 residues. Written as DNA, the CDR3 is TGTGCCAGCAGCCTAGCGGGACCGAACAATGAGCAGTTCTTC. Protein: CASSLAGPNNEQFF. Based on the CDR3 plus reference TRBV7-3 and TRBJ2-1, the full variable domain is GAGVSQTPSNKVTEKGKYVELRCDPISGHTALYWYRQSLGQGPEFLIYFQGTGAADDSGLPNDRFFAVRPEGSVSTLKIQRTERGDSAVYLCASSLAGPNNEQFFGPGTRLTVL.

Remarks on this clone: Other DNA sequences in the sample encode the same CDR3. DNA for the CDR3: TGTGCCAGTAGTATCCCGGCAGGAATGAACACTGAAGCTTTCTTT. It translates to CASSIPAGMNTEAFF. The chain is built from TRBV19 and TRBJ1-1; D is unclear. The germline V gene has CDR1 LNHDA and CDR2 SQIVND (reference sequence). Between the trimmed V and J ends, which lost 3 bases and 0 bases, there was a span of 11 bases. CDR3 length: 15 residues.

The chain uses TRBV5-1 and TRBJ2-1, with 7 bases matching TRBD2. CDR1 and CDR2 from the germline V gene are SGHRS and YFSETQ. Trimming at V came to 5 bases and at J to 6 bases, leaving 8 bases not matched to a gene. The CDR3 spans 14 residues. CDR3 sequence (DNA): TGCGCCAGCAGTACGGGGGGAGGCCCCAATGAGCAGTTCTTC. This encodes CASSTGGGPNEQFF.

CDR3 protein: CASSVGHLSSYEQYF. CDR3 DNA sequence: TGTGCCAGCAGCGTAGGACACCTTAGCTCCTACGAGCAGTACTTC. V gene TRBV9 combines with J gene TRBJ2-7; no definite D call. Between the trimmed V and J ends, which lost 0 bases and 0 bases, there was a span of 10 bases. The CDR3 totals 15 residues. Germline V gives CDR1 SGDLS, CDR2 YYNGEE.

The rearrangement links TRBV3-1 (or the pseudogene TRBV3-2) to TRBJ2-1, with 11 bases aligning to TRBD2. Germline loops: CDR1 LGHDT, CDR2 YNNKEL (reference sequence). The V and J ends lost 0 bases and 7 bases, in that order; junction bases with no gene match: 5. The CDR3 spans 16 residues. CDR3 DNA: TGTGCCAGCAGCCAAGAATTGTCTAGCGGGAGGAATGAGCAGTTCTTC. Encoded protein: CASSQELSSGRNEQFF.

This chain links TRBV27 with TRBJ2-1, with D tentatively TRBD1 (5 bases). The length of the CDR3 is 16 residues. In germline, CDR1 is MNHEY, CDR2 SMNVEV (reference sequence). Deletions cut 5 bases from V and 7 bases from J, with 21 bases between. The CDR3 loop is CASSPTGPPGRNEQFF. The CDR3, as DNA: TGTGCCAGCAGTCCCACAGGACCCCCTGGGCGAAATGAGCAGTTCTTC.

The CDR3 DNA is TGTGCCAGCAGCTTGGCGGGACAGGGTTCGTCTGGCACAGATACGCAGTATTTT. Its translation is CASSLAGQGSSGTDTQYF. The chain recombines TRBV5-5 with TRBJ2-3, with TRBD1 matching 9 bases. CDR3 size: 18 residues. The germline CDR1 and CDR2 sequences are SGHKS and YYEKEE (reference sequence). V lost 0 bases and J lost 1; bases outside the gene matches: 9.

This clone turned up a few times. The J gene is TRBJ1-1, the V gene TRBV3-1 (or the pseudogene TRBV3-2); the match to TRBD1 covers 7 bases. The length of the CDR3 is 16 residues. With 4 bases clipped from V and 7 bases from J, the junction kept 15 bases outside the gene matches. Germline CDR1 reads LGHDT; CDR2 reads YNNKEL (reference sequence). The CDR3 DNA sequence: TGTGCCAGCAGCCCGTTGACAGGGCAACGGCCCCTTGAAGCTTTCTTT. It is translated as CASSPLTGQRPLEAFF.

The chain is built from TRBV2 and TRBJ1-1; maybe TRBD1 (6 bases). V lost 2 bases and J lost 5, with 12 bases in between. There are 14 residues in the CDR3. Germline V gene data show CDR1 as SNHLY and CDR2 as FYNNEI. CDR3 coding DNA: TGTGCCAGCAGTGAACTTAAGGGGGTGACTGAAGCTTTCTTT. Translation: CASSELKGVTEAFF.

The V gene is TRBV25-1, the J gene TRBJ1-1; 9 bases agree with TRBD1. Per germline, CDR1 MGHDK and CDR2 SYGVNS. V shed 2 bases, J shed 3 bases, and the junction held 1 base outside the gene matches. The CDR3 consists of 14 residues. CDR3 region: CASSEDRGDTEAFF. The CDR3 region has the DNA TGTGCCAGCAGTGAAGACAGGGGGGACACTGAAGCTTTCTTT.

The CDR3 loop is CASTDTGYGYQPQHF. The CDR3 nucleotides are TGTGCCAGCACCGATACGGGGTACGGCTATCAGCCCCAGCATTTT. The V and J genes are TRBV2 and TRBJ1-5, with D unclear. The germline V gene has CDR1 SNHLY and CDR2 FYNNEI. V lost 7 bases, J lost 5 bases, and 18 bases lay in between. This CDR3 spans 15 amino acids.

The chain is built from TRBV18 and TRBJ1-5; perhaps TRBD1 as D (5 bases). The germline gives CDR1 KGHSH, CDR2 LQKENI. This CDR3 has 15 residues. Trimming removed 3 bases at V and 5 bases at J, with 14 bases between. CDR3 nucleotides: TGTGCCAGCTCACCGTCTCGGGGGTTTGATCAGCCCCAGCATTTT. Amino acids: CASSPSRGFDQPQHF.

V usage is TRBV9 and J usage is TRBJ2-7, with D possibly being TRBD2 (5 bases). The CDR3 is made up of 13 amino acids. Germline V gene lookup returns CDR1 SGDLS and CDR2 YYNGEE. V was pared by 4 bases and J by 3 bases, with 11 bases between. The CDR3 DNA sequence: TGTGCCAGCAGCCAGATAACTAGCTACGAGCAGTACTTC. Amino acids: CASSQITSYEQYF.

This chain joins TRBV29-1 and TRBJ1-2; no definite D call. This CDR3 spans 11 amino acids. V lost 4 bases and J 4 bases, leaving 7 bases between the germline ends. Per germline, CDR1 SQVTM and CDR2 ANQGSEA. The CDR3 loop is CSVGELYGYTF. The CDR3 DNA reads as TGCAGCGTTGGGGAGCTCTATGGCTACACCTTC.

This clone came up a few times. CDR3 loop: CASSPSDTDGSPLHF. In nucleotides, the CDR3 is TGTGCCAGCAGCCCCTCGGACACAGATGGTTCACCCCTCCACTTT. This rearrangement joins TRBV9 to TRBJ1-6, with D possibly TRBD1 on 5 matching bases. The V end lost 4 bases, the J end lost 9 bases, and 17 bases lay between the germline ends. The CDR3 is 15 amino acids. CDR1 SGDLS and CDR2 YYNGEE come from the germline V gene.

In its sample, this clone was seen once. The rearrangement joins TRBV3-1 (or the pseudogene TRBV3-2) to TRBJ2-5; possible D gene TRBD1, 6 bases. Germline V lookup: CDR1 LGHDT, CDR2 YNNKEL (reference sequence). The CDR3 loop spans 15 amino acids. Trimming cost V 0 bases and J 5 bases, with 13 bases left between them. CDR3 nucleotides: TGTGCCAGCAGCCAAGACTATGGGGGCAGGGAGACCCAGTACTTC. This sequence encodes CASSQDYGGRETQYF.

This clone was recorded only once. The chain is built from TRBV19 and TRBJ2-5; 10 positions match TRBD1. This CDR3 contains 14 residues. V was clipped by 10 bases and J by 5 bases; unmatched bases: 10. Germline lookup yields CDR1 LNHDA and CDR2 SQIVND (reference sequence). CDR3 nucleotides: TGTGCCACGAGACGACAGGGGGCGGGGGAGACCCAGTACTTC. This gives the protein CATRRQGAGETQYF.

This rearrangement joins TRBV5-1 to TRBJ1-1; perhaps TRBD1 as D (5 bases). V was cut by 6 bases and J by 3 bases, with 18 bases left in between. Looked up from germline, CDR1 is SGHRS and CDR2 is YFSETQ. CDR3 length equals 15 residues. The CDR3 loop reads CASTPGRGGYTEAFF. Here the CDR3 DNA reads TGCGCCAGCACCCCTGGACGGGGGGGTTACACTGAAGCTTTCTTT.

This sequence joins TRBV14 and TRBJ1-5; D not resolved. Germline V CDR1 and CDR2: SGHDN, FVKESK. The V end was cut by 6 bases, the J end by 0 bases, with 9 bases between. CDR3 length: 14 residues. The CDR3 sequence: CASRTRGSNQPQHF. The CDR3 DNA sequence: TGTGCCAGCAGAACCCGGGGTAGCAATCAGCCCCAGCATTTT. The complete variable domain, with remaining parts taken from reference TRBV14 and TRBJ1-5, reads EAGVTQFPSHSVIEKGQTVTLRCDPISGHDNLYWYRRVMGKEIKFLLHFVKESKQDESGMPNNRFLAERTGGTYSTLKVQPAELEDSGVYFCASRTRGSNQPQHFGDGTRLSIL.

The rearrangement links TRBV15 to TRBJ2-3, with TRBD2 matching 13 bases. This CDR3 has 19 residues. The V gene end was trimmed by 0 bases and the J gene end by 4 bases; junction bases not matched to a gene: 10. CDR1 and CDR2 from the germline V gene are LNHNV and YYDKDF (reference sequence). The CDR3: CATSREKLAGGRGADTQYF. CDR3 coding DNA: TGTGCCACCAGCAGAGAAAAACTAGCGGGAGGGCGAGGGGCAGATACGCAGTATTTT.

This clone is a singleton in its sample. The chain joins TRBV5-5 to TRBJ2-7, with TRBD1 matching over 8 bases. The CDR3 is 16 residues long. V lost 3 bases to trimming and J lost 6 bases; unmatched junction nucleotides: 14. The germline CDR1 and CDR2 sequences are SGHKS and YYEKEE (reference sequence). The CDR3 DNA follows: TGTGCCAGCAGCTCTGAGAACAGGGGGGCCAAGTTCGAGCAGTACTTC. Its protein is CASSSENRGAKFEQYF. The entire variable domain, with the rest obtained from reference TRBV5-5 and TRBJ2-7, is as follows: DAGVTQSPTHLIKTRGQQVTLRCSPISGHKSVSWYQQVLGQGPQFIFQYYEKEERGRGNFPDRFSARQFPNYSSELNVNALLLGDSALYLCASSSENRGAKFEQYFGPGTRLTVT.

The chain uses TRBV18 and TRBJ2-5; TRBD2 matches at 11 bases. The CDR3 covers 17 residues. CDR1 KGHSH and CDR2 LQKENI come from the germline V gene. The V and J ends lost 0 bases and 6 bases, in that order; junction bases with no gene match: 9. The CDR3 region has the DNA TGTGCCAGCTCACCACCCCTACTAGCGGGAGAACTAAAGACCCAGTACTTC. This codes for CASSPPLLAGELKTQYF.

The chain has TRBV3-1 (or the pseudogene TRBV3-2) and TRBJ2-2; 10 bases map to TRBD2. The CDR3 sequence is 16 residues long. V gave up 3 bases and J gave up 9 bases; unmatched junction bases: 10. Germline CDR1 LGHDT, CDR2 YNNKEL (reference sequence). Here the CDR3 reads CASSHGPASGRRELFF. The CDR3 bases are TGTGCCAGCAGCCATGGCCCGGCTAGCGGGAGACGGGAGCTGTTTTTT.